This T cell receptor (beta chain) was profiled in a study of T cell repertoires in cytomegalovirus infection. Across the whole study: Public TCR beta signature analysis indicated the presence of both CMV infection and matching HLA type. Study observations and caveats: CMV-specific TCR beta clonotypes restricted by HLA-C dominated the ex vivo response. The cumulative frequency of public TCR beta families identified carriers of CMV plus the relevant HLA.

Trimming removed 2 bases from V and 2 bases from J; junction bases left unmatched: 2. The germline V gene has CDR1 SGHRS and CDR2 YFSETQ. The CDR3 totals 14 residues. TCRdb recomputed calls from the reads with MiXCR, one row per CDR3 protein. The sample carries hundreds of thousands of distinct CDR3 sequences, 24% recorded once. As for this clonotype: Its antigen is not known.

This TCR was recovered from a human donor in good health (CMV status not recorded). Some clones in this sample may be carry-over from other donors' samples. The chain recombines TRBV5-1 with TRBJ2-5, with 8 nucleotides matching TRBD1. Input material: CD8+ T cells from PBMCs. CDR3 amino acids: CASSFWTGQETQYF. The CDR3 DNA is TGCGCCAGCAGCTTTTGGACAGGGCAAGAGACCCAGTACTTC.